The 11 T cell receptor beta chains in this list originate from one sample, sequenced in a study of regulatory T cells in long-lasting Graves disease. Time point described: newly diagnosed GD, antithyroid drugs for less than 3 months. Generation of the TCR library employed RNA extracted from PBMCs. Library construction for TCR beta used iRepertoire HTBI primers and Arm-PCR of CDR3 regions. Via MiXCR, TCRdb re-called the multiplex PCR reads, giving one row per CDR3 protein. In the table there are more than 450,000 distinct CDR3 sequences, 12% of which are singletons. The same specimen was also included in a second study, on T cells in Graves' hyperthyroidism and ophthalmopathy.

The source was peripheral blood mononuclear cells (PBMCs), collected at new diagnosis, from a patient treated with antithyroid drugs. The receptors stem from a young woman with Graves disease.

This clonotype was counted ten times or more. The J gene is TRBJ2-1, the V gene TRBV24-1; 7 bases line up with TRBD1. Germline assignment: CDR1 KGHDR and CDR2 SFDVKD. The length of the CDR3 is 15 residues. The V gene end was trimmed by 1 base and the J gene end by 3 bases; junction bases not matched to a gene: 2. CDR3 sequence (DNA): TGTGCCACCAGTGATTTCGGGGACAGCTACAATGAGCAGTTCTTC. Protein sequence: CATSDFGDSYNEQFF.

This clonotype was counted many times. The chain has TRBV2 and TRBJ2-1; maybe TRBD2 (5 bases). Germline V CDR1 and CDR2: SNHLY, FYNNEI. This CDR3 has 12 residues. Trimming took 4 bases from V and 8 from J, leaving 9 bases between them. The CDR3 DNA is TGTGCCAGCAGTGGAGGGCCCCATGAGCAGTTCTTC. Its protein product is CASSGGPHEQFF.

There are many counts of this clonotype. This chain uses TRBV6-1 with TRBJ2-1; TRBD2 might be the D (5 bases). V was cut by 2 bases and J by 0 bases, with 5 bases left in between. CDR1 is MNHNS and CDR2 is SASEGT in the germline V gene. CDR3 length: 14 residues. The CDR3 DNA follows: TGTGCCAGCAGTGAAAGCGGCTCCTACAATGAGCAGTTCTTC. Translating gives CASSESGSYNEQFF.

This clonotype was found many times. The rearrangement joins TRBV10-3 to TRBJ2-1; TRBD2 agrees at 9 bases. The CDR3 contains 15 residues. The V and J ends lost 10 bases and 8 bases, in that order; junction bases with no gene match: 15. Germline loops: CDR1 ENHRY, CDR2 SYGVKD. The CDR3 here is CATLGGSSGMYEQFF. The CDR3 region has the DNA TGTGCCACCCTCGGCGGGTCTAGCGGGATGTATGAGCAGTTCTTC.

This clonotype has ten or more counts. The rearrangement uses TRBV6-1 and TRBJ1-3; unclear D gene. The ends were cut back, 8 bases at V and 0 bases at J, with 11 bases in the middle. The germline CDR1 and CDR2 sequences are MNHNS and SASEGT. The CDR3 covers 14 residues. This CDR3 reads CASRPGNSGNTIYF. The CDR3 region has the DNA TGTGCCAGCCGTCCGGGGAACTCTGGAAACACCATATATTTT.

This clonotype was observed many times. The genes are TRBV20-1 and TRBJ2-3; the D is unclear. CDR3 length equals 12 residues. Germline CDR1 DFQATT, CDR2 SNEGSKA (reference sequence). Trimming left V 6 bases short and J 1 base short, with 8 bases between. In nucleotides, the CDR3 is TGCAGTGCCGGCCGGGGCACAGATACGCAGTATTTT. This encodes CSAGRGTDTQYF.

This chain connects TRBV20-1 to TRBJ2-3, with D perhaps TRBD2 (5 bases). The CDR3 runs to 11 residues. Trimming pared 4 bases from V and 6 bases from J, leaving 8 bases between. Looked up from germline, CDR1 is DFQATT and CDR2 is SNEGSKA (reference sequence). The CDR3 nucleotides are TGCAGTGCTATAGCGTGGGATACGCAGTATTTT. Protein: CSAIAWDTQYF.

For the CDR3, the DNA is TGTGCCAGCAGTCTTAGGACGGGCAGGACTTACAATGAGCAGTTCTTC. This codes for CASSLRTGRTYNEQFF. The rearrangement uses TRBV12-3 or TRBV12-4 and TRBJ2-1; D possibly corresponds to TRBD2 (5 bases). The CDR3 totals 16 residues. V lost 5 bases and J lost 4, with 18 bases in between.

This clonotype was detected ten times or more. The rearrangement joins TRBV5-1 to TRBJ2-7; D gene uncertain. Germline CDR1 SGHRS, CDR2 YFSETQ. Deletions cut 1 base from V and 3 bases from J, with 8 bases between. The CDR3 extends over 13 amino acids. DNA for the CDR3: TGCGCCAGCAGCTTGAACGACAACTACGAGCAGTACTTC. Protein product: CASSLNDNYEQYF.

With respect to this clonotype: This could be a read error, since a much larger clone is one nucleotide away. V is TRBV2 and J is TRBJ1-1; D gene unclear. The CDR3 runs to 14 residues. Germline CDR1 is SNHLY and CDR2 is FYNNEI. DNA for the CDR3: TGTGCCGGCAGTGAATTAGGGAGGAGCACTGAAGCTTTCTTT. It translates to CAGSELGRSTEAFF.

As concerns this clonotype: This likely reflects a read error, since a far larger clone is one base away. The gene calls are TRBV11-2 and TRBJ2-7; no clear D. The germline gives CDR1 SGHAT, CDR2 FQNNGV. The V end lost 2 bases, the J end lost 7 bases, and 18 bases lay between the germline ends. This CDR3 region has 15 residues. Written as DNA, the CDR3 is TGTGCCAGCAGCTTACGTCCGAGCACCTACAATGAGCAGTACTTC. This encodes CASSLRPSTYNEQYF.